The TCR beta chain under discussion was sequenced for a study of lymphopenia after photon versus proton radiotherapy. Germline loops: CDR1 GTSNPN, CDR2 SVGIG (reference sequence). V lost 3 bases and J lost 2, with 8 bases in between. The CDR3 is 13 residues long. Data came from immunoSEQ multiplex PCR; TCRdb stores just in-frame clones and leaves some out. The sample lists 150,000 to 200,000 clones, around 85% occurring once. The input for sequencing was peripheral blood, taken from a patient treated with photon-based radiotherapy. This receptor was taken from a man in his forties or fifties with gastric cancer. This chain connects TRBV30 to TRBJ2-1; unclear D gene. The CDR3, as DNA: TGTGCCTGGAGCAGATCCCCCTACAATGAGCAGTTCTTC. This encodes CAWSRSPYNEQFF.